The following is a T cell receptor (beta chain) sequence with its context. The antigen is undetermined. TCRdb keeps only in-frame clones here, not all; method: immunoSEQ multiplex PCR. This sample has 70,000 to 85,000 clones, with 84% found just once. These data originate in a study of OX40 agonist ivuxolimab in advanced cancers. Study information: The patients got ivuxolimab, which is an agonistic anti-OX40 (CD134) antibody. Study-wide points: Partial responders at 0.1-3.0 mg/kg had among the lowest clonal expansion.

This CDR3 contains 14 residues. The germline V gene encodes CDR1 MNHEY and CDR2 SMNVEV (reference sequence). V dropped 5 bases and J dropped 4 bases, with 9 bases sitting between them. The chain carries TRBV27 and TRBJ1-6; no definite D call. The sequence was collected from an adult with an advanced solid tumor such as melanoma, head and neck, liver or kidney cancer. Material: CD4+ or CD8+ T cells sorted from blood, obtained in a trial of the OX40 agonist ivuxolimab. The CDR3 loop reads CASSEGYYNSPLHF. CDR3 nucleotide sequence: TGTGCCAGCAGTGAGGGTTATTATAATTCACCCCTCCACTTT.